Each of the 18 T cell receptor beta chains below was sequenced from the same sample in a study of blood T cell repertoires in COVID-19. TCRdb keeps only in-frame clones here, not all; method: immunoSEQ multiplex PCR. The table includes under 250,000 clones, around 84% detected once. The sequenced material came from PBMCs or T cells enriched from blood (not recorded which). Receptors originate from a man aged 35 to 55 who had recovered from COVID-19.

The V call is TRBV19, the J call TRBJ1-5, with 10 positions matching TRBD1. J was trimmed by 7 bases and V by 0 bases; bases with no gene match: 0. The CDR3 loop spans 14 amino acids. Germline CDR1 reads LNHDA; CDR2 reads SQIVND (reference sequence). This CDR3 reads CASSIEDRGQPQHF. The CDR3 nucleotides read TGTGCCAGTAGTATAGAGGACAGGGGGCAGCCCCAGCATTTT.

V usage is TRBV5-6 and J usage is TRBJ2-1, with D perhaps matching TRBD2 (6 bases). The CDR3 contains 14 residues. Germline CDR1 is SGHDT and CDR2 is YYEEEE. Trimming stripped 1 base from V and 4 bases from J, with 9 bases between. The CDR3 nucleotides are TGTGCCAGCAGCTTGCGGGGGTGGTACAATGAGCAGTTCTTC. It codes for CASSLRGWYNEQFF.

The V and J genes are TRBV6-5 and TRBJ2-7, with TRBD2 identical over 10 bases. The CDR3 contains 15 residues. With V trimmed by 6 bases and J by 2 bases, 7 bases remained unmatched. CDR1 is MNHEY, CDR2 SVGAGI, per germline. CDR3 coding DNA: TGTGCCAGCAGCCTCACTAGCGGGGTTACCTACGAGCAGTACTTC. It yields the protein CASSLTSGVTYEQYF.

The V call is TRBV19, the J call TRBJ2-6, with D tentatively TRBD1 (5 bases). V dropped 4 bases and J dropped 0 bases, with 10 bases sitting between them. This CDR3 has 16 residues. CDR1 LNHDA and CDR2 SQIVND come from the germline V gene (reference sequence). CDR3 residues: CASSKTAYSGANVLTF. CDR3 DNA: TGTGCCAGTAGTAAGACAGCTTACTCTGGGGCCAACGTCCTGACTTTC.

The chain joins TRBV19 to TRBJ2-2, with 9 bases fitting TRBD1. The V gene end was trimmed by 3 bases and the J gene end by 5 bases; junction bases not matched to a gene: 10. This CDR3 comprises 17 residues. Germline V lookup: CDR1 LNHDA, CDR2 SQIVND (reference sequence). The CDR3 loop reads CASSIESRTGVTGELFF. CDR3 DNA: TGTGCCAGTAGTATCGAAAGTCGGACAGGGGTAACCGGGGAGCTGTTTTTT. The full variable domain, its missing parts supplied by reference TRBV19 and TRBJ2-2, is DGGITQSPKYLFRKEGQNVTLSCEQNLNHDAMYWYRQDPGQGLRLIYYSQIVNDFQKGDIAEGYSVSREKKESFPLTVTSAQKNPTAFYLCASSIESRTGVTGELFFGEGSRLTVL.

This chain connects TRBV2 to TRBJ1-4, with TRBD1 identical over 9 bases. With 4 bases clipped from V and 6 bases from J, the junction kept 3 bases outside the gene matches. The CDR3 has 14 residues. The germline gives CDR1 SNHLY, CDR2 FYNNEI. CDR3 protein: CASSGGQGYEKLFF. CDR3 DNA: TGTGCCAGCAGTGGGGGACAGGGTTATGAAAAACTGTTTTTT.

The gene calls are TRBV30 and TRBJ2-5, with D possibly matching TRBD1 (5 bases). Germline assignment: CDR1 GTSNPN and CDR2 SVGIG (reference sequence). CDR3 size: 13 residues. V lost 1 base to trimming and J lost 0 bases, with 6 bases between them. The CDR3 is CAWSAGYQETQYF. CDR3 sequence (DNA): TGTGCCTGGAGTGCAGGGTACCAAGAGACCCAGTACTTC. The complete variable domain, with remaining parts taken from reference TRBV30 and TRBJ2-5, reads SQTIHQWPATLVQPVGSPLSLECTVEGTSNPNLYWYRQAAGRGLQLLFYSVGIGQISSEVPQNLSASRPQDRQFILSSKKLLLSDSGFYLCAWSAGYQETQYFGPGTRLLVL.

J is TRBJ2-3 and V is TRBV29-1, with 9 bases identical to TRBD2. The CDR3 totals 15 residues. Germline CDR1 is SQVTM and CDR2 is ANQGSEA. V lost 4 bases to trimming and J lost 0 bases; unmatched junction nucleotides: 5. This chain's CDR3 is CSVGSGGSSTDTQYF. Here the CDR3 DNA reads TGCAGCGTTGGTAGCGGGGGTTCTAGCACAGATACGCAGTATTTT.

The J gene is TRBJ2-5, the V gene TRBV12-3 or TRBV12-4; no definite D call. V was trimmed by 10 bases and J by 5 bases, leaving 14 bases between them. This CDR3 contains 12 residues. As DNA, the CDR3 is TGTGCCAACGGGTTGAACCGGGAGACCCAGTACTTC. Residues: CANGLNRETQYF.

The gene calls are TRBV7-2 and TRBJ1-2, with 7 bases that match TRBD1. CDR3 length: 15 amino acids. Germline trimming cut 6 bases from V and 8 bases from J; bases unmatched to any gene: 15. Germline CDR1 reads SGHTA; CDR2 reads FQGNSA. The CDR3 DNA is TGTGCCAGCAGTACGGGACAGCCCCACATGGAAGGCTACACCTTC. This translates into CASSTGQPHMEGYTF.

The chain couples TRBV10-3 to TRBJ1-1; TRBD1 is a possible D gene (5 bases). Germline V gives CDR1 ENHRY, CDR2 SYGVKD. The CDR3 has 15 residues. Trimming cost V 3 bases and J 6 bases, with 17 bases left between them. The CDR3 DNA sequence: TGTGCCATCAGTGAACCCCTTGGGGGGAGTCCTGAAGCTTTCTTT. Encoded protein: CAISEPLGGSPEAFF.

The J gene is TRBJ1-6, the V gene TRBV7-2, with D tentatively TRBD1 (6 bases). Germline V gives CDR1 SGHTA, CDR2 FQGNSA. Trimming took off 6 bases at V and 10 bases at J, with 13 bases between the two ends. This CDR3 spans 13 amino acids. The CDR3 nucleotides read TGTGCCAGCAGACAACAGGGTGAATCACCCCTCCACTTT. Encoded protein: CASRQQGESPLHF.

The rearrangement links TRBV15 to TRBJ2-7; no reliable D call. Trimming cost V 0 bases and J 3 bases, with 6 bases left between them. The germline V gene has CDR1 LNHNV and CDR2 YYDKDF (reference sequence). The CDR3 has 13 residues. The chain's CDR3 is CATSRDQFYEQYF. The CDR3 DNA is TGTGCCACCAGCAGAGATCAATTCTACGAGCAGTACTTC. The full variable domain, its missing parts supplied by reference TRBV15 and TRBJ2-7, is DAMVIQNPRYQVTQFGKPVTLSCSQTLNHNVMYWYQQKSSQAPKLLFHYYDKDFNNEADTPDNFQSRRPNTSFCFLDIRSPGLGDTAMYLCATSRDQFYEQYFGPGTRLTVT.

The gene calls are TRBV30 and TRBJ1-2; TRBD1 might be the D (5 bases). CDR1 is GTSNPN, CDR2 SVGIG, per germline (reference sequence). CDR3 size: 11 residues. Trimming removed 4 bases from V and 4 bases from J, with 7 bases in between. CDR3 nucleotides: TGTGCCTGGAACAGGATCTATGGCTACACCTTC. Encoded protein: CAWNRIYGYTF.

The gene calls are TRBV28 and TRBJ2-2, with 12 bases fitting TRBD1. Germline V lookup: CDR1 MDHEN, CDR2 SYDVKM. CDR3 length: 14 amino acids. Trimming took 6 bases from V and 5 from J; bases not matched to a gene: 1. For the CDR3, the DNA is TGTGCCAGCAGGGGACAGGGGGCAACCGGGGAGCTGTTTTTT. Translated, it gives CASRGQGATGELFF.

This rearrangement joins TRBV12-3 or TRBV12-4 to TRBJ1-4; D not certain. The CDR3 contains 13 residues. Between the trimmed V and J ends, which lost 2 bases and 8 bases, there was a span of 9 bases. CDR3 amino acids: CASSLSRVEKLFF. The CDR3 DNA reads as TGTGCCAGCAGTTTATCGAGGGTCGAAAAACTGTTTTTT.

The chain employs TRBV7-2 and TRBJ2-5, with 12 bases aligning to TRBD2. The CDR3 runs 18 residues. Per germline, CDR1 SGHTA and CDR2 FQGNSA. Trimming took 0 bases from V and 5 from J; bases not matched to a gene: 10. The DNA of the CDR3 is TGTGCCAGCAGCTTAGCGAGACTAGCGGGGGAGCGGGAGGAGACCCAGTACTTC. This translates into CASSLARLAGEREETQYF.

As to this clone: The same CDR3 also results from other DNA sequences found in this sample. The chain employs TRBV2 and TRBJ2-7, with D perhaps matching TRBD2 (5 bases). CDR1 is SNHLY and CDR2 is FYNNEI in the germline V gene. This CDR3 contains 11 residues. The V and J ends lost 6 bases and 2 bases respectively, with 5 bases between them. CDR3: CASSGTYEQYF. Here the CDR3 DNA reads TGTGCCAGCAGCGGGACCTACGAGCAGTACTTC. The whole variable domain, remainder taken from reference TRBV2 and TRBJ2-7, is EPEVTQTPSHQVTQMGQEVILRCVPISNHLYFYWYRQILGQKVEFLVSFYNNEISEKSEIFDDQFSVERPDGSNFTLKIRSTKLEDSAMYFCASSGTYEQYFGPGTRLTVT.